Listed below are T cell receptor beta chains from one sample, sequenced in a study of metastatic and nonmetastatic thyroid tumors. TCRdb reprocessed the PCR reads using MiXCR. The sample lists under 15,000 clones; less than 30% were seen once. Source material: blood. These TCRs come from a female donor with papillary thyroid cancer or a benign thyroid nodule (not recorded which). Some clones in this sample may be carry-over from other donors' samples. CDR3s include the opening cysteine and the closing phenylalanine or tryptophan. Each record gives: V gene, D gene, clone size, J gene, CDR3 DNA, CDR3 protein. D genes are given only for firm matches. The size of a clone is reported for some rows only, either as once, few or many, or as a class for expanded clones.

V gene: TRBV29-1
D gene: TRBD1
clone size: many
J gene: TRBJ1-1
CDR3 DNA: TGCAGCGTTGAACCGGGACAGCCGCTCAGTGAAGCTTTCTTT
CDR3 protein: CSVEPGQPLSEAFF

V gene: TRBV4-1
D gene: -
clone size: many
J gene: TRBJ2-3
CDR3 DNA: TGCGCCAGCAGCCAAACAGCATCTTCGGGGGGCACAGATACGCAGTATTTT
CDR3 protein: CASSQTASSGGTDTQYF

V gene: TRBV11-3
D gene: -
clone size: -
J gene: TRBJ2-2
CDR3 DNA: TGTGCCAGCAGCTTATCGGGGGGCCGCGGGAGGGAGCTGTTTTTT
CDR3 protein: CASSLSGGRGRELFF

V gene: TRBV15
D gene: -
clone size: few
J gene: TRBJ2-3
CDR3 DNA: TGTGCCACCAGCATAGGCATTACTCAGTATTTT
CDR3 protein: CATSIGITQYF

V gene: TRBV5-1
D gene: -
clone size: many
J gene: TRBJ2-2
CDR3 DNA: TGCGCCAGCACACCTTTGTCCACCGGGGAGCTGTTTTTT
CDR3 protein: CASTPLSTGELFF

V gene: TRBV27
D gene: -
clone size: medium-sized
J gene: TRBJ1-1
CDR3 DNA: TGTGCCAGCAGTTTAAGAAAGGACACTGAAGCTTTCTTT
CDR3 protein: CASSLRKDTEAFF

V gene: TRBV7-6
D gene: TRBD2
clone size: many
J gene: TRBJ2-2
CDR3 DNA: TGTGCCAGCAGCTTCGAAGGGACTAAGAACACCGGGGAGCTGTTTTTT
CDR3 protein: CASSFEGTKNTGELFF

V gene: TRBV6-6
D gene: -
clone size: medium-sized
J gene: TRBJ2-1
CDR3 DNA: TGTGCCAGCAGTTATGGGCAGGGAAGCAATGAGCAGTTCTTC
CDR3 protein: CASSYGQGSNEQFF

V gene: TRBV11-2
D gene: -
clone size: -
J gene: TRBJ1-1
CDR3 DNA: TGTGCCAGCAGCTACTCCCAGTGGGGTACTGAAGCTTTCTTT
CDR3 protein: CASSYSQWGTEAFF

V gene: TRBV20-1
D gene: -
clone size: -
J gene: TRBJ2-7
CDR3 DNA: TGCAGTGCTAGAGATGGACACCCGACCTACGAGCAGTACTTC
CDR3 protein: CSARDGHPTYEQYF

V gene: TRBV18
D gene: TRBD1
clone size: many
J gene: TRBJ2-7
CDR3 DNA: TGTGCCAGCTCTAACAGGGGCTCCTACGAGCAGTACTTC
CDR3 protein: CASSNRGSYEQYF

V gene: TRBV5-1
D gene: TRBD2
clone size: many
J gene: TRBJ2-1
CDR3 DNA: TGCGCCAGCAGCTTGGGGCGGACGGGAGGGCCCGATGAGCAGTTCTTC
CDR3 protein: CASSLGRTGGPDEQFF

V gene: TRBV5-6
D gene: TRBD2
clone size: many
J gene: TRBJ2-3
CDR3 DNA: TGTGCCAGCAGGCCCCTTTATGGCGGGGGAGCTCCAGATACGCAGTATTTT
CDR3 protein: CASRPLYGGGAPDTQYF

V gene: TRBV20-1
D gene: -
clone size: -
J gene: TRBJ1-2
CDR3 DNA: TGCAGTGCTAGTCCGACCGGGAGCTATGGCTACACCTTC
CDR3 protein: CSASPTGSYGYTF

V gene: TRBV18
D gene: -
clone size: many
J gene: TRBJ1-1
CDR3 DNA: TGTGCCAGCTCACCACTGGAACAGCCAAACACTGAAGCTTTCTTT
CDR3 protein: CASSPLEQPNTEAFF

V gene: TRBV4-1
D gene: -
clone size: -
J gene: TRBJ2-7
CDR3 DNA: TGCGCCAGCAGCATCCGGGCCTCCCCGGGCTACGAGCAGTACTTC
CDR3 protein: CASSIRASPGYEQYF

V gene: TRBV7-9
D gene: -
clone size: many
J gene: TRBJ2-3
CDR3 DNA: TGTGCCAGCAGCGTCACCCTTCGGGCTAGCACAGATACGCAGTATTTT
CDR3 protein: CASSVTLRASTDTQYF

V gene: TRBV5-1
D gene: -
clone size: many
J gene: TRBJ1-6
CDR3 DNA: TGCGCCAGCAGCTGGGGCCCAGGGGAAAATTCACCCCTCCACTTT
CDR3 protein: CASSWGPGENSPLHF

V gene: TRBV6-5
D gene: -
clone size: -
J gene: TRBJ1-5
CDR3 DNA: TGTGCCAGCAGTTCAGGGAGGAGCAATCAGCCCCAGCATTTT
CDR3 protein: CASSSGRSNQPQHF

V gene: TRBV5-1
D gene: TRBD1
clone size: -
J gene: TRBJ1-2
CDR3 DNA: TGCGCCAGCAGCTTGGGACAGGGTACCTATGGCTACACCTTC
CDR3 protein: CASSLGQGTYGYTF

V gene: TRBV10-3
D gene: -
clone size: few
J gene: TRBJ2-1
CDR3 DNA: TGTGCCATCAGTCATCAGGGGGGGACAGGTTTGAACAATGAGCAGTTCTTC
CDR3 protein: CAISHQGGTGLNNEQFF

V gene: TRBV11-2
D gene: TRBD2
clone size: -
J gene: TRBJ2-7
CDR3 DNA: TGTGCCAGCACCGATAGCGGGAGTGATTCATACGAGCAGTACTTC
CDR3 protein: CASTDSGSDSYEQYF

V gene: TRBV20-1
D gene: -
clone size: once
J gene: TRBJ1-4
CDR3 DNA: TGCAGTGCTAGAGATGCGCAGCTTAATGAAAAACTGTTTTTT
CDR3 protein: CSARDAQLNEKLFF

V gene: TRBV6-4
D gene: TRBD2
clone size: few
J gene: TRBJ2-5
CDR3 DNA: TGTGCCAGCAAGGGGAGGACTAGCGGGCGGATTTTACAAGAGACCCAGTACTTT
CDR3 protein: CASKGRTSGRILQETQYF

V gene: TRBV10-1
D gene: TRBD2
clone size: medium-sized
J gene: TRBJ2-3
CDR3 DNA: TGCGCCAGCAGTAGACTAGCGGGAGAGGGAGATACGCAGTATTTT
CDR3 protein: CASSRLAGEGDTQYF

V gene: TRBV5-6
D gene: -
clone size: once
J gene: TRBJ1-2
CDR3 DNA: TGTGCCAGCAGCACCAAGACAGGTGGTTATGGCTACACCTTC
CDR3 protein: CASSTKTGGYGYTF

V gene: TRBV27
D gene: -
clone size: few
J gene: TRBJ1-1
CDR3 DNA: TGTGCCAGCACTTCAATTGCCGGGACGATGGATCCTGAAGCTTTCTTT
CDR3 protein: CASTSIAGTMDPEAFF